Sequencing of this T cell receptor beta chain was carried out in a study of vaccination and CD4 T cells after COVID-19. Study summary: Two of the convalescents were Hispanic, and the group consisted of six males and four females. Cultures that served as controls received a CEFX pool, an HIV-1 Nef pool, or no peptide. Study-wide results and caveats: Going from approximately 21 to 40, median SARS-CoV-2-reactive clonotypes did not rise significantly.

Turning to this clonotype: Its antigen is not identified.

The Oncomine TCR Beta short-read assay sequenced DNA from cultured CD4+ T cells. TCRdb reanalysed the PCR reads using MiXCR and keeps one entry per CDR3 protein. There are 15,000 to 20,000 distinct CDR3 sequences in the sample; around four fifths occur only once, and over 15% lies in the top ten. The CDR3 spans 16 residues. The germline gives CDR1 SGHNT, CDR2 YYREEE (reference sequence). V gave up 1 base and J gave up 4 bases; unmatched junction bases: 10. Treatment specified: roughly 11-day PBMC culture with coronavirus spike peptide pools or control peptides (ViraFEST assay). Negative nucleocapsid antibodies before and after vaccination showed no prior SARS-CoV-2 infection in healthy vaccine recipients.

This specimen was CD4+ T cells from blood, cultured in vitro, taken after SARS-CoV-2 vaccination. The TCR comes from a human donor who received a COVID-19 vaccine. The chain recombines TRBV5-4 with TRBJ1-2, with 7 bases lining up with TRBD1. CDR3 amino acids: CASSLMGQKRGYGYTF. The CDR3 nucleotides read TGTGCCAGCAGCTTGATGGGACAGAAAAGGGGCTATGGCTACACCTTC. Supplemented by reference TRBV5-4 and TRBJ1-2, the full variable domain reads ETGVTQSPTHLIKTRGQQVTLRCSSQSGHNTVSWYQQALGQGPQFIFQYYREEENGRGNFPPRFSGLQFPNYSSELNVNALELDDSALYLCASSLMGQKRGYGYTFGSGTRLTVV.